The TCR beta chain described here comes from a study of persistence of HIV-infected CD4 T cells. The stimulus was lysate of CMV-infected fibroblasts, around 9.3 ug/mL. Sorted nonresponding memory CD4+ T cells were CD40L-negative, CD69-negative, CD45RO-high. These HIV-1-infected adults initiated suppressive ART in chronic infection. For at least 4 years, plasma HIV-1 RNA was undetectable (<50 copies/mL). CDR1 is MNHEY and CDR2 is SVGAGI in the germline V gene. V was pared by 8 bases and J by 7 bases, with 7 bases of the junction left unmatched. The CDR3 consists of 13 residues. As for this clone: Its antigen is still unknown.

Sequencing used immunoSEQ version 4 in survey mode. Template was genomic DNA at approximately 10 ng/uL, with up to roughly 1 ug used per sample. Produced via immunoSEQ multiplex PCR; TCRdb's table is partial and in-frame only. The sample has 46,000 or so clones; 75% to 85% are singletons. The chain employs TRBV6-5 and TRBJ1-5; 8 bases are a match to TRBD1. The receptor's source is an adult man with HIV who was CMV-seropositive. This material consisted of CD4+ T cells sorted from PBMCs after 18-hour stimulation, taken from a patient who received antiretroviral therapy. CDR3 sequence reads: CASGDRQVQPQHF. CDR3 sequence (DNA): TGTGCCAGCGGGGACAGGCAGGTACAGCCCCAGCATTTT.